This T cell receptor beta chain was observed in a study of blood T cells in healthy people across ages (dated by TCRdb to between 2015 and 2017). Regarding the research as a whole: In model experiments, roughly one uniquely barcoded TCR beta cDNA molecule per two T cells was captured by template switching. Donors were grouped into four age groups: young (average 16 years), middle-aged (roughly 37), aged (roughly 67) and long-lived (approximately 75). Donors of different ages were randomly distributed across sequencing lanes to avoid experimental bias. For two donors (one aged 18 to 30 and one aged 80 or older), the study analyzed two additional independent replicas of 1 million unique cDNA reads from the same blood draw. Age-related changes in TCR beta repertoire diversity were measured in the study by deep sequencing normalized with unique cDNA molecular identifiers.

About this clonotype itself: Its antigen remains undetermined. The input lacks base qualities; no much larger clone sits a single base away.

Via the germline V gene, CDR1 is LGHNA and CDR2 YSLEER. V is reduced by 0 bases and J by 10 bases, leaving a spacing of 22 bases between them. The CDR3 goes from the cysteine to the phenylalanine over 17 residues. Solely the CDR3 DNA is kept, with 51 bases framed from the first base. Library prep was done by 5' RACE. The sequencer listed for this sample is Illumina HiSeq 2500. The second PCR ran for roughly 7 to 12 cycles and used a J-beta primer mix along with a sample-barcoded 5' primer. A unique molecular identifier was introduced onto each TCR beta cDNA molecule by a template-switch 5' adaptor carrying 12 random nucleotides. At least 2.5 million CDR3-containing paired-end reads were obtained from each sample. All of the RNA was converted into first-strand cDNA using the Mint cDNA synthesis kit, with a TRBC-specific oligonucleotide serving as the primer. After uracil-DNA glycosylase treatment, a first 18-cycle PCR used universal primers M1SS and BC2_uni_R on all cDNA. The original pipeline was this. Normalization of each sample was performed by random selection of 1 million high-quality reads, each carrying a distinct molecular identifier. Instead of being binned into consensus sequences, reads that shared molecular identifiers were thrown out. MiTCR, with a Q25 quality threshold and the strictest error-elimination algorithm, was used for CDR3 identification, clonotype clustering and error correction. Lower-bound total TCR beta diversity was estimated with a nonparametric unseen species model using Euler transformation. TCRdb redid the processing of the public reads, applying fastp at Q25 and MiXCR, and retained in-frame beta chains. Rows matching on CDR3 protein sequence are summarized as one entry with the most common DNA and genes. TCRdb's processing, not the authors' own work, is the source of the V and J calls. Counted in this sample were roughly 2 million distinct CDR3 sequences; about 50% of them appeared once. The ten largest clonotypes hold roughly 2% of the sample.

Systemically healthy Caucasian individuals from Russia, around 38 in total and aged roughly 6 to 100 years, were included as donors. Each donor gave 9.5 to 10 milliliters of peripheral blood, drawn into EDTA-treated Vacutainer tubes. Ficoll-Paque density-gradient centrifugation was used to isolate PBMCs, with at least 6.5 million obtained per sample. Total RNA was extracted from PBMCs with Trizol reagent, with at least 6 micrograms obtained per sample. The percentages of naive CD45RAhigh/CD27high T cells were determined by flow cytometry on a PBMC aliquot from every donor. On the study overall, not on this receptor specifically: There was a strong correlation between observed TCR beta diversity and the percentage of naive T cells measured by flow cytometry. Estimates of total diversity based on one million sequenced T cells were regarded as lower bounds and as underestimates. Because profiling used bulk unsorted PBMCs, naive and antigen-experienced compartments could not be compared conclusively. Observed TCR beta diversity per million T cells fell roughly linearly with age, and a significant reduction was already apparent by age roughly 40. The CMV infection status of donors was not known, potentially confounding age-related changes in expanded clonotypes. Compared with the aged group, the long-lived group had more naive CD4+ T cells, fewer expanded clones and increased TCR diversity, a pattern suggesting age selection.

The sequencing sample was made of blood. The receptor chain draws on TRBV4-3 and TRBJ2-1; perhaps TRBD2 is the D gene, with 6 bases matching. The clonotype comes from a woman in her thirties or forties in good health. The CDR3 protein is CASSQDPGRAGSEEQFF. The DNA sequence is given as TGCGCCAGCAGCCAAGATCCCGGACGAGCGGGTAGTGAAGAGCAGTTCTTC.